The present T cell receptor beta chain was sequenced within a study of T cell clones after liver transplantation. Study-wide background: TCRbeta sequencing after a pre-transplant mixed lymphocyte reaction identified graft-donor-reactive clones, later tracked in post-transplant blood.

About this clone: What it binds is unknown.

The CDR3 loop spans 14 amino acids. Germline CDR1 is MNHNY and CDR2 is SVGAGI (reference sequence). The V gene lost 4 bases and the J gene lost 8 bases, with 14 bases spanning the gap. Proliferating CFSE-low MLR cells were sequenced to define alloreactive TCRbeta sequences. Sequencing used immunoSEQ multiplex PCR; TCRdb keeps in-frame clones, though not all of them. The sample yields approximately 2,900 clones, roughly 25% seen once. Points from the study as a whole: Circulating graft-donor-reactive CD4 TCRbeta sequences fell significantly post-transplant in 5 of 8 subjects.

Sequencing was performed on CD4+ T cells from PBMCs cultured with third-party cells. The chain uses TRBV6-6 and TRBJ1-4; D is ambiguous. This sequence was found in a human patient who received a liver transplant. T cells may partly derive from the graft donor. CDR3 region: CASSSGGGMEKLFF. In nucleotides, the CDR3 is TGTGCCAGCAGTTCCGGAGGAGGGATGGAAAAACTGTTTTTT.